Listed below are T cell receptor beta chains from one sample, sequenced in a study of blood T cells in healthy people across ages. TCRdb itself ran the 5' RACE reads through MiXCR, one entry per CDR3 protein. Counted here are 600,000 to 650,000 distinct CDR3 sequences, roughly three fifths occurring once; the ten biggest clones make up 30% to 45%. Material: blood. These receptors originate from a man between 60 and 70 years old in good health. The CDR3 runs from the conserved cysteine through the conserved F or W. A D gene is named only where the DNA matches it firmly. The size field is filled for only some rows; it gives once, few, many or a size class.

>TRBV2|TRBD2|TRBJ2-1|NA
TGTGCCAGCAGTCTACATAGCGGGCCGACCTACAATGAGCAGTTCTTC
CASSLHSGPTYNEQFF
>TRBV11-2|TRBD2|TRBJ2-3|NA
TGTGCCAGCAGCTCCTCTAACTGGCGGGGGGTCACAGATACGCAGTATTTT
CASSSSNWRGVTDTQYF
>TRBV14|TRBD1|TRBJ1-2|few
TGTGCCAGCAGCCGTGAATCCGGGACAGCTTATGGCTACACCTTC
CASSRESGTAYGYTF
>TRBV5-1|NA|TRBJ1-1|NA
TGCGCCAGCAGCGTAAGATATTTAGTCACTGAAGCTTTCTTT
CASSVRYLVTEAFF
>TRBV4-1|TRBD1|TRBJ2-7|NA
TGCGCCAGCAGCCAAGATGACAGGGACTCCTACGAGCAGTACTTC
CASSQDDRDSYEQYF
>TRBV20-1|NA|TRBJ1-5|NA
TGCAGTGCCATAAATCAGCCCCAGCATTTT
CSAINQPQHF
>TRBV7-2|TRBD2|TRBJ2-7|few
TGTGCCAGCAGCTCATCACTAGCGGGGCCAAGCTCCTACGAGCAGTACTTC
CASSSSLAGPSSYEQYF
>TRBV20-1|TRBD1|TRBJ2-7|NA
TGCAGTGCTAGAGACCGGAGGACAGGGTGGAGGGAGCAGTACTTC
CSARDRRTGWREQYF
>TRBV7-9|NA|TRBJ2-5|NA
TGTGCCAGCAGCACCACAGAGAAACAAGAGACCCAGTACTTC
CASSTTEKQETQYF
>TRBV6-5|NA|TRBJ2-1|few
TGTGCCAGCAAAGGGGGCTACAATGAGCAGTTCTTC
CASKGGYNEQFF
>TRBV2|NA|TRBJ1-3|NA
TGTGCCAGCAGGGGACCGAGCTCTGGAAACACCATATATTTT
CASRGPSSGNTIYF
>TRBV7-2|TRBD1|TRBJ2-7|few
TGTGCCAGCAGCATCTCCGGGACAGGAGGTCCCTACGAGCAGTACTTC
CASSISGTGGPYEQYF
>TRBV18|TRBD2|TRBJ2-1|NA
TGTGCCAGCTCACTTTCCGGGACTAGCGGGCGGAATGAGCAGTTCTTC
CASSLSGTSGRNEQFF
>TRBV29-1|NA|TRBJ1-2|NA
TGCAGCGTTGATTCAGGATTTAACTATGGCTACACCTTC
CSVDSGFNYGYTF
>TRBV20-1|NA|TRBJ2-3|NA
TGCAGTGCTAGACTCCCCCAAGGGGGCACAGATACGCAGTATTTT
CSARLPQGGTDTQYF
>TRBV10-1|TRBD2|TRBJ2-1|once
TGCGCCAGCAGTGAGTCGAGGGCGGGGGGATACAATGAGCAGTTCTTC
CASSESRAGGYNEQFF
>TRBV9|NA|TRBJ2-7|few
TGTGCCAGCAGCGTATCGGAGAACGAGCAGTACTTC
CASSVSENEQYF
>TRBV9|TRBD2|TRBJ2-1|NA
TGTGCCAGCAGCGATCTAGCGGGGAACTACAATGAGCAGTTCTTC
CASSDLAGNYNEQFF
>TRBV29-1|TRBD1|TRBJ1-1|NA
TGCAGCGCCCTGGGGACAGGGGGCACTGAAGCTTTCTTT
CSALGTGGTEAFF
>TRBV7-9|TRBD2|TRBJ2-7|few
TGTGCCAGCAGCCCAACGGGGGGGTACGAGCAGTACTTC
CASSPTGGYEQYF
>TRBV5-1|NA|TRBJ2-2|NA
TGCGCCAGCAGCTTGGGGTTCACCGGGGAGCTGTTTTTT
CASSLGFTGELFF
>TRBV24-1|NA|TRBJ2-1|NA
TGTGCCACCAGTCGGGCGCAAGGGCACGATGAGCAGTTCTTC
CATSRAQGHDEQFF
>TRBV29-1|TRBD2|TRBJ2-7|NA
TGCAGCGTTGGCGGGGGGGGATTGGGCATCCCCCCCTACGAGCAGTACTTC
CSVGGGGLGIPPYEQYF